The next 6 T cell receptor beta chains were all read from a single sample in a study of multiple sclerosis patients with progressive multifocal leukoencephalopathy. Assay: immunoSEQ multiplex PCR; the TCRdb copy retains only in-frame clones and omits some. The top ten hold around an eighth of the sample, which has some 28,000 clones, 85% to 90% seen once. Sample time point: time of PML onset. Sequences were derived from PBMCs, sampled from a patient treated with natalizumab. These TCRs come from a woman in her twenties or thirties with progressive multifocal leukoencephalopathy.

The CDR3 is CASSRGTSGSYEQFF. Written as DNA, the CDR3 is TGTGCCAGCAGCAGAGGGACTAGCGGGAGTTATGAGCAGTTCTTC. This chain joins TRBV9 and TRBJ2-1; 14 positions match TRBD2. Per the germline V gene, CDR1 is SGDLS and CDR2 is YYNGEE. With V trimmed by 4 bases and J by 8 bases, 5 bases remained unmatched. The CDR3 has 15 residues.

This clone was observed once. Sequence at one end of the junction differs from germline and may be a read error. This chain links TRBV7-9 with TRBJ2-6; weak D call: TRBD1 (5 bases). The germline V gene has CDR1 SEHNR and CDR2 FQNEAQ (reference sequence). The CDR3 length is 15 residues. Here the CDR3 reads CASSLHNSGADVLTF. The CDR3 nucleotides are TGTGCCAGCAGCTTACACAACTCTGGGGCCGACGTCCTGACTTTC.

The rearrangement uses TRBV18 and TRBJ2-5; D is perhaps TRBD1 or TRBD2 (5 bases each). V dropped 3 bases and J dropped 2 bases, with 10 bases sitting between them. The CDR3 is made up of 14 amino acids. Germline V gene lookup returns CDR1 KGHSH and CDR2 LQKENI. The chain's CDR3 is CASSPPGSQETQYF. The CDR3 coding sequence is TGTGCCAGCTCACCCCCAGGGAGTCAAGAGACCCAGTACTTC.

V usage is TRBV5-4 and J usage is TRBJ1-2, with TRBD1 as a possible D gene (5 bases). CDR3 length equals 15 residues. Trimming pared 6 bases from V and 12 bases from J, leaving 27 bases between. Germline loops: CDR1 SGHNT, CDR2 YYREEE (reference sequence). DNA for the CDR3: TGTGCCAGCACCCTCCCCGGGGACGGAGCCGAAGGACACACCTTC. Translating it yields CASTLPGDGAEGHTF.

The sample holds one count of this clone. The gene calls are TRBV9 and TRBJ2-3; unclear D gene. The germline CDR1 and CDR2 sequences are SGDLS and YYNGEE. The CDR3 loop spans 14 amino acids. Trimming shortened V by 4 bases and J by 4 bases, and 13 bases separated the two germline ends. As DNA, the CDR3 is TGTGCCAGCAGCTTTAGACCACTGGCAGATACGCAGTATTTT. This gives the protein CASSFRPLADTQYF.

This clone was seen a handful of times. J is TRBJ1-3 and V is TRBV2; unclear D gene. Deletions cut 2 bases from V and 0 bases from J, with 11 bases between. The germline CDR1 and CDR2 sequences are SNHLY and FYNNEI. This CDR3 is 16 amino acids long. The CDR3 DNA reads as TGTGCCAGCAGTGAACGTGGCCCTTCCTCTGGAAACACCATATATTTT. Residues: CASSERGPSSGNTIYF. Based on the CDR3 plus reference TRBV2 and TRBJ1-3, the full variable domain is EPEVTQTPSHQVTQMGQEVILRCVPISNHLYFYWYRQILGQKVEFLVSFYNNEISEKSEIFDDQFSVERPDGSNFTLKIRSTKLEDSAMYFCASSERGPSSGNTIYFGEGSWLTVV.